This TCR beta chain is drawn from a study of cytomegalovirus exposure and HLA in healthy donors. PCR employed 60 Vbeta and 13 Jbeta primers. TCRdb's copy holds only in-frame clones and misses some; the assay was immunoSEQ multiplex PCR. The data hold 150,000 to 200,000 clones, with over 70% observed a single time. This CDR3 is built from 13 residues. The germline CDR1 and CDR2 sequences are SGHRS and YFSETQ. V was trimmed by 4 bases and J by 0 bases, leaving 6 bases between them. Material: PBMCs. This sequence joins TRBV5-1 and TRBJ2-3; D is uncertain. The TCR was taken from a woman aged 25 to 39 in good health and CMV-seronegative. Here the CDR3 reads CASSVTSTDTQYF. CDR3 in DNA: TGCGCCAGCAGCGTCACTAGCACAGATACGCAGTATTTT.